This TCR beta chain was captured by sequencing in a study of CD8+ T cells in alopecia areata. Overall study results and limits: While tofacitinib was given, many expanded lesional clones persisted in scalp and blood.

Trimming took 7 bases from V and 6 from J; bases not matched to a gene: 6. The CDR3 loop spans 13 amino acids. The germline V gene encodes CDR1 LNHDA and CDR2 SQIVND (reference sequence). Treatment denoted: oral pan-JAK inhibitor, 5-10 mg twice daily. For this clone: Its antigen is undetermined.

TCR sequencing used cDNA made by reverse transcription of extracted RNA. Assay used: immunoSEQ multiplex PCR; TCRdb lists only in-frame clones, some missing. The sample lists around 290,000 clones, more than 45% occurring once. Specimen: CD4+ T cells sorted from blood, collected at week 24, from a patient treated with tofacitinib. The source is a human donor with alopecia areata. J is TRBJ2-3 and V is TRBV19, with 8 bases fitting TRBD1. The CDR3, as DNA: TGTGCCAGTACTACAGGGGGAGTCGATACGCAGTATTTT. This translates into CASTTGGVDTQYF.